This T cell receptor (beta chain) was documented in a study of cytomegalovirus exposure and HLA in healthy donors. Study at large: Unique TCRs from HLA-typed donors, 65 million to 85 million of them, were held in an early data release. Study-level results: TRBV6-2, TRBV6-3 and other indistinguishable V segments were excluded. Judged likely to be a sequencing artifact was a cluster of highly shared sequence variants. In a later analysis, TCR beta V- and J-gene trimming was associated with a missense DCLRE1C variant.

PCR involved 60 Vbeta and 13 Jbeta primers. Profiling relied on immunoSEQ multiplex PCR, and the TCRdb table lists in-frame clones only, not all of them. Here the sample spans 65,000 to 80,000 clones, approximately 81% being singletons. Worth noting for this clone: The antigen is unknown.

V was pared by 1 base and J by 2 bases, with 7 bases between. Per germline, CDR1 SGHDT and CDR2 YYEEEE. The CDR3 has 14 residues. The TCR comes from a woman between 40 and 55 years old in good health and CMV-seropositive. Sequenced material: PBMCs. The V and J genes are TRBV5-6 and TRBJ1-3; D is unresolved. This CDR3 reads CASSLRQAGNTIYF. The DNA of the CDR3 is TGTGCCAGCAGCTTGCGGCAGGCTGGAAACACCATATATTTT.